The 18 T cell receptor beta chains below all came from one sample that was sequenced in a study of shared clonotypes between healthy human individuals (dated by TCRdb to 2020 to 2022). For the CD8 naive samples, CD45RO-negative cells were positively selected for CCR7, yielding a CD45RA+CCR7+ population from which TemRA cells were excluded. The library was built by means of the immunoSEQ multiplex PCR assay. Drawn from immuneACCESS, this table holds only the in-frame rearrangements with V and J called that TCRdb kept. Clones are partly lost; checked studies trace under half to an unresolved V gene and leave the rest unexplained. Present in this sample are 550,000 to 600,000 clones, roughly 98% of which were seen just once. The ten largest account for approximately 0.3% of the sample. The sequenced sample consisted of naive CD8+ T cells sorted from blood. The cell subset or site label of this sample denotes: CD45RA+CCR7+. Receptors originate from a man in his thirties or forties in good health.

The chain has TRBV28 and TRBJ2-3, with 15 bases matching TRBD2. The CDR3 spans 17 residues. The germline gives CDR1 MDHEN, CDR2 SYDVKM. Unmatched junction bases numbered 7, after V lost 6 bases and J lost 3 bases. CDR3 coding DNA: TGTGCCAGCAGGACGGGGACTAGCGGGAGGAGAACAGATACGCAGTATTTT. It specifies CASRTGTSGRRTDTQYF.

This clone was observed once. The DNA of the CDR3 is TGTGCCAGCAGTGGATCCCGGGACAGGCCCCTGTTAAACACCATATATTTT. Protein: CASSGSRDRPLLNTIYF. The rearrangement uses TRBV2 and TRBJ1-3, with 8 nucleotides matching TRBD1. Trimming at V came to 4 bases and at J to 6 bases, leaving 14 bases not matched to a gene. This CDR3 is 17 amino acids long. Looked up from germline, CDR1 is SNHLY and CDR2 is FYNNEI.

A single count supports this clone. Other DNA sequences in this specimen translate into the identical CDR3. CDR3 residues: CASSLPGSGANVLTF. CDR3 bases: TGTGCCAGCAGCTTACCGGGGTCTGGGGCCAACGTCCTGACTTTC. V gene TRBV7-9 combines with J gene TRBJ2-6; D perhaps matches TRBD2 (5 bases). Trimming removed 2 bases at V and 1 base at J, with 6 bases between. CDR1 and CDR2 (germline): SEHNR, FQNEAQ (reference sequence). The CDR3 has 15 amino acids.

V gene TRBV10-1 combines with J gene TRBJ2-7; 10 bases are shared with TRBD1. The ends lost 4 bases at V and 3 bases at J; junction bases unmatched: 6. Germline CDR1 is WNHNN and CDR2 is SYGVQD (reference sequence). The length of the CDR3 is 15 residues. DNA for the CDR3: TGCGCCAGCAGTGGTTCCGGGACAGGGGTCTACGAGCAGTACTTC. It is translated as CASSGSGTGVYEQYF.

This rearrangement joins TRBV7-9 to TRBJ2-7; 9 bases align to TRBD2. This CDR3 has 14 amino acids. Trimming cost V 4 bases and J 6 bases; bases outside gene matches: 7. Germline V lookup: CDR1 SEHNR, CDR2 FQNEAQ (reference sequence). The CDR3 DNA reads TGTGCCAGCAGCTCTCATAGCGGGAGTGGCGAGCAGTACTTC. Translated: CASSSHSGSGEQYF.

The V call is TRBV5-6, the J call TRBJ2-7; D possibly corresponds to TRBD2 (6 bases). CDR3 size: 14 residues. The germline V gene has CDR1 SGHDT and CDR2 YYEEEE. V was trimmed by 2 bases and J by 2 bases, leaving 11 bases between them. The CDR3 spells CASSLASAAYEQYF. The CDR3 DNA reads TGTGCCAGCAGCTTAGCTAGCGCGGCCTACGAGCAGTACTTC.

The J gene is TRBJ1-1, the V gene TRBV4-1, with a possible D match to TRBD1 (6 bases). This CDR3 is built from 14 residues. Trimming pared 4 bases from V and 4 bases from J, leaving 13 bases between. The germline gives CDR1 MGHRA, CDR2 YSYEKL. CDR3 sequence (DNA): TGCGCCAGCAGCCGTGAAACAGGGATCACTGAAGCTTTCTTT. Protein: CASSRETGITEAFF.

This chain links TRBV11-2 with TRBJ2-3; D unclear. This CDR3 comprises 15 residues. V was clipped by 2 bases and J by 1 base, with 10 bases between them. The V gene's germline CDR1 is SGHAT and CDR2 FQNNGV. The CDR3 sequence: CASSLYFLRTDTQYF. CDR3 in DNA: TGTGCCAGCAGCTTATATTTCCTGCGCACAGATACGCAGTATTTT.

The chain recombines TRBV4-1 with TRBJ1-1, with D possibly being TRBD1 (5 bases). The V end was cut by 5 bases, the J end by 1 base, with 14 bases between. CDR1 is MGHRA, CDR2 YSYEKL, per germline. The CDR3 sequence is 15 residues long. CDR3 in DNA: TGCGCCAGCAGCTATGCTCTGGGGCCGAACACTGAAGCTTTCTTT. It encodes CASSYALGPNTEAFF.

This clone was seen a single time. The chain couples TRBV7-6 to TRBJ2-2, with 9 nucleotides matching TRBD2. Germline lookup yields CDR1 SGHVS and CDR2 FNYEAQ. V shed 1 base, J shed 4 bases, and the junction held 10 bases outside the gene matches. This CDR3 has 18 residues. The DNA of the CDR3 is TGTGCCAGCAGCTTAGGATTAGCGGGAGATCCGGGCACCGGGGAGCTGTTTTTT. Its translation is CASSLGLAGDPGTGELFF.

In DNA, the CDR3 is TGTGCCAGCAGTTTTGCCGGACAGGGGAGCTCTGGAAACACCATATATTTT. Its protein is CASSFAGQGSSGNTIYF. J is TRBJ1-3 and V is TRBV28; TRBD1 agrees at 9 bases. Germline lookup yields CDR1 MDHEN and CDR2 SYDVKM. The CDR3 covers 17 residues. V shed 3 bases and J 0 bases; nucleotides not matched to a gene: 6.

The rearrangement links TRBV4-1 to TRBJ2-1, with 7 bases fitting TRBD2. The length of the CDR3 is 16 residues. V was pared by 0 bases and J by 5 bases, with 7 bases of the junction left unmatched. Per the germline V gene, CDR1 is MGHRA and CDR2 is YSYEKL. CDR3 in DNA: TGCGCCAGCAGCCAAGATGATGGCGCGGGGGACAATGAGCAGTTCTTC. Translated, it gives CASSQDDGAGDNEQFF.

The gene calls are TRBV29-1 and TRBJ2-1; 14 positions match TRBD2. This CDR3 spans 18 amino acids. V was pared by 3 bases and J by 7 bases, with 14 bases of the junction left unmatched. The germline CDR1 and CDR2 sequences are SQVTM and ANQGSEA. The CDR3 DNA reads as TGCAGCGTTGACCCGGGACTAGCGGGAGTCTTCAAGGTGAATGAGCAGTTCTTC. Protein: CSVDPGLAGVFKVNEQFF.

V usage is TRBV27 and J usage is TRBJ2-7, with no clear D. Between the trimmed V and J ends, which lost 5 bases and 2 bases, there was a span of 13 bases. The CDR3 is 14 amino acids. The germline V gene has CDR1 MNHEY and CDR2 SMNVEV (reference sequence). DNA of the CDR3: TGTGCCAGCAGTCTTACATATTCCCCCTACGAGCAGTACTTC. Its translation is CASSLTYSPYEQYF.

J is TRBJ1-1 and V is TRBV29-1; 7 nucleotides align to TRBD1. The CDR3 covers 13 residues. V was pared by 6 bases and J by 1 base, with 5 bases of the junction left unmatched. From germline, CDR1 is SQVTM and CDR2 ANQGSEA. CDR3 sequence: CSVMTGSNTEAFF. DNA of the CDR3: TGCAGCGTCATGACAGGGTCGAACACTGAAGCTTTCTTT.

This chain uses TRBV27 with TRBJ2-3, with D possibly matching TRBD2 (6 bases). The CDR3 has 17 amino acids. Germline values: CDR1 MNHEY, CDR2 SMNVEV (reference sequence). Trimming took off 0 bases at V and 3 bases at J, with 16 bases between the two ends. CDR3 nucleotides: TGTGCCAGCAGTTTATCCCTAGCGCCCGGGGGTACAGATACGCAGTATTTT. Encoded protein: CASSLSLAPGGTDTQYF.

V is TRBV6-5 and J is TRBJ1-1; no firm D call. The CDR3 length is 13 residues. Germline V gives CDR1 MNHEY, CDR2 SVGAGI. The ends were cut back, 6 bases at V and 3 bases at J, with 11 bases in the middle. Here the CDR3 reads CASRSAGYTEAFF. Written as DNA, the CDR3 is TGTGCCAGCAGGTCCGCGGGTTACACTGAAGCTTTCTTT.

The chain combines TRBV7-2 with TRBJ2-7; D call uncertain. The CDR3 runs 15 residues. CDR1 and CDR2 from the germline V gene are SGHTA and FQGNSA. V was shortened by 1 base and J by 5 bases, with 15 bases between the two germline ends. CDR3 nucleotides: TGTGCCAGCAGCTTAGTTCCGGGTACTGTAGACGAGCAGTACTTC. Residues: CASSLVPGTVDEQYF.